This entry lists 29 T cell receptor beta chains sequenced from one sample in a study of T cells in Graves' hyperthyroidism and ophthalmopathy. Amplified TCR beta CDR3 regions came from RNA transcripts. The study used the HTBI primer set for a first-round RT-PCR of the TCR CDR3. MiXCR, run by TCRdb on the multiplex PCR reads, gives a single entry per CDR3 protein. The repertoire includes 300,000 to 400,000 distinct CDR3 sequences, approximately 18% of them detected once, and around 40% sits in the top ten. Sequenced input: blood. The receptor source for this set is a man between 18 and 29 years old with Graves' ophthalmopathy.

This clonotype was observed at least ten times. The chain uses TRBV6-5 and TRBJ1-5; unclear D gene. Germline lookup yields CDR1 MNHEY and CDR2 SVGAGI. The V end was cut by 0 bases, the J end by 0 bases, with 15 bases between. CDR3 length: 18 amino acids. The CDR3 nucleotides read TGTGCCAGCAGTTACTCCCACCGGGCCTACTATAGCAATCAGCCCCAGCATTTT. It specifies CASSYSHRAYYSNQPQHF.

This clonotype was observed a few times. The CDR3 region is CATSDLTGEEQYF. CDR3 in DNA: TGTGCCACCAGTGATTTAACAGGGGAAGAGCAGTACTTC. The rearrangement joins TRBV24-1 to TRBJ2-7; 7 bases fit TRBD1. Germline trimming cut 1 base from V and 7 bases from J; bases unmatched to any gene: 3. The CDR3 loop spans 13 amino acids. Germline V gene sequence: CDR1 KGHDR, CDR2 SFDVKD.

This clonotype was seen only a few times. The V call is TRBV13, the J call TRBJ2-7, with D perhaps TRBD2 (6 bases). CDR1 and CDR2 from the germline V gene are PRHDT and FYEKMQ (reference sequence). The CDR3 extends over 19 amino acids. V was trimmed by 4 bases and J by 7 bases, leaving 32 bases between them. CDR3 sequence (DNA): TGTGCCAGCAGCTATCTTCGTAGTGGGGTTAGCGGCCCCCGGGAGGAGCAGTACTTC. It specifies CASSYLRSGVSGPREEQYF.

This clonotype has ten or more counts. CDR3 in amino acids: CASSRGFRNTEAFF. The CDR3 DNA sequence: TGTGCCAGCAGCCGGGGATTCAGGAACACTGAAGCTTTCTTT. The V call is TRBV14, the J call TRBJ1-1, with D hard to call. Germline-derived CDR1 and CDR2 are SGHDN and FVKESK. Trimming stripped 4 bases from V and 1 base from J, with 10 bases between. The CDR3 has 14 residues.

The chain combines TRBV9 with TRBJ2-3; a possible D gene is TRBD1 (5 bases). The CDR3 has 15 amino acids. The V gene's germline CDR1 is SGDLS and CDR2 YYNGEE. V lost 0 bases to trimming and J lost 4 bases, with 12 bases between them. The CDR3 loop is CASSVGPGLADTQYF. DNA for the CDR3: TGTGCCAGCAGCGTAGGGCCAGGGCTGGCAGATACGCAGTATTTT.

The chain recombines TRBV18 with TRBJ1-1, with a possible D match to TRBD1 (6 bases). The CDR3 length is 14 residues. Germline V gene lookup returns CDR1 KGHSH and CDR2 LQKENI. Trimming took 8 bases from V and 4 from J, leaving 17 bases between them. The CDR3 region is CASTTGGLGTEAFF. The CDR3 region has the DNA TGTGCCAGCACGACAGGAGGTCTCGGCACTGAAGCTTTCTTT.

The chain recombines TRBV11-2 with TRBJ2-7; D is possibly TRBD1 or TRBD2 (6 bases each). V dropped 2 bases and J dropped 3 bases, with 17 bases sitting between them. Germline-derived CDR1 and CDR2 are SGHAT and FQNNGV. The length of the CDR3 is 16 residues. The CDR3: CASSLYSPRGLYEQYF. CDR3 DNA: TGTGCCAGCAGCTTATACTCACCCCGGGGGCTCTACGAGCAGTACTTC.

This clonotype came up many times. J is TRBJ2-5 and V is TRBV11-2; perhaps TRBD2 as D (5 bases). This CDR3 region has 14 residues. The V end lost 0 bases, the J end lost 13 bases, and 18 bases lay between the germline ends. Looked up from germline, CDR1 is SGHAT and CDR2 is FQNNGV. The CDR3: CASSLEGAPGGPYF. CDR3 coding DNA: TGTGCCAGCAGCTTAGAGGGCGCCCCCGGAGGTCCGTACTTC. The full variable domain, rest sourced from reference TRBV11-2 and TRBJ2-5, is EAGVAQSPRYKIIEKRQSVAFWCNPISGHATLYWYQQILGQGPKLLIQFQNNGVVDDSQLPKDRFSAERLKGVDSTLKIQPAKLEDSAVYLCASSLEGAPGGPYFGPGTRLLVL.

This clonotype was detected ten times or more. This chain joins TRBV11-2 and TRBJ1-2, with 7 bases matching TRBD1. This CDR3 has 13 residues. The V gene end was trimmed by 5 bases and the J gene end by 3 bases; junction bases not matched to a gene: 3. Germline assignment: CDR1 SGHAT and CDR2 FQNNGV. In DNA form, the CDR3 reads TGTGCCAGCAGCCCGACAGGGTACTATGGCTACACCTTC. This encodes CASSPTGYYGYTF.

A word on this clonotype: With a much larger clone just one base away, this may be a read error. The chain is built from TRBV11-2 and TRBJ2-1; TRBD2 agrees at 11 bases. Trimming took 6 bases from V and 9 from J; bases not matched to a gene: 10. The germline V gene encodes CDR1 SGHAT and CDR2 FQNNGV. The CDR3 loop spans 15 amino acids. In DNA form, the CDR3 reads TGTGCCAGCAGTCGGGACTCTAGCGGGGGGACTGAGCAGTTCTTC. This translates into CASSRDSSGGTEQFF.

The rearrangement uses TRBV7-3 and TRBJ2-3, with TRBD2 matching 15 bases. Germline CDR1 and CDR2: SGHTA and FQGTGA. The CDR3 spans 21 residues. The junction had 15 bases not matched to a gene; V was cut back by 3 bases and J by 2 bases. CDR3 coding DNA: TGTGCCAGCAGCTTCATTCGGGGGGGGACTAGCGGGGGGCTCTCCACAGATACGCAGTATTTT. Protein sequence: CASSFIRGGTSGGLSTDTQYF.

This clonotype showed up many times. This sequence joins TRBV28 and TRBJ1-2; D gene uncertain. Between the trimmed V and J ends, which lost 7 bases and 6 bases, there was a span of 12 bases. CDR1 and CDR2 from the germline V gene are MDHEN and SYDVKM. The CDR3 has 12 amino acids. CDR3 sequence reads: CASNHLPDGYTF. In DNA, the CDR3 is TGTGCCAGCAATCACCTCCCGGATGGCTACACCTTC.

The chain couples TRBV3-1 to TRBJ2-5, with 10 bases fitting TRBD1. The germline gives CDR1 LGHDT, CDR2 YNNKEL (reference sequence). This CDR3 spans 15 amino acids. V shed 8 bases and J 5 bases; nucleotides not matched to a gene: 11. The CDR3 is CASGQGGSSRETQYF. CDR3 nucleotides: TGTGCCAGCGGACAGGGGGGCTCATCGAGGGAGACCCAGTACTTC.

This clonotype has a count of ten or more. The rearrangement uses TRBV20-1 and TRBJ2-5; 12 positions agree with TRBD2. Germline V gene data show CDR1 as DFQATT and CDR2 as SNEGSKA (reference sequence). The CDR3 contains 15 residues. Unmatched junction bases numbered 3, after V lost 3 bases and J lost 1 base. CDR3 bases: TGCAGTGCTAGGGCACTAGCGGGGGGCCAAGAGACCCAGTACTTC. This gives the protein CSARALAGGQETQYF.

The chain links TRBV5-1 to TRBJ2-7; possible D gene TRBD2, 6 bases. Trimming left V 0 bases short and J 3 bases short, with 13 bases between. Per the germline V gene, CDR1 is SGHRS and CDR2 is YFSETQ. This CDR3 comprises 15 residues. The CDR3 here is CASSLAWGEDYEQYF. The CDR3 DNA follows: TGCGCCAGCAGCTTGGCCTGGGGGGAGGACTACGAGCAGTACTTC.

The J gene is TRBJ1-1, the V gene TRBV7-9; D perhaps matches TRBD1 (5 bases). CDR3 size: 12 residues. V lost 3 bases and J 12 bases, leaving 14 bases between the germline ends. CDR1 and CDR2 from the germline V gene are SEHNR and FQNEAQ (reference sequence). In nucleotides, the CDR3 is TGTGCCAGCAGCTTCTCCTACAGGCACCCTTTCTTT. Its translation is CASSFSYRHPFF. Filled out from reference TRBV7-9 and TRBJ1-1, the complete variable domain reads DTGVSQNPRHKITKRGQNVTFRCDPISEHNRLYWYRQTLGQGPEFLTYFQNEAQLEKSRLLSDRFSAERPKGSFSTLEIQRTEQGDSAMYLCASSFSYRHPFFGQGTRLTVV.

The V call is TRBV6-1, the J call TRBJ2-7; D call uncertain. The germline V gene has CDR1 MNHNS and CDR2 SASEGT. The CDR3 totals 14 residues. The V gene lost 6 bases and the J gene lost 0 bases, with 12 bases spanning the gap. In DNA, the CDR3 is TGTGCCAGCAGCCCCGACAAGGGCTCCTACGAGCAGTACTTC. This sequence encodes CASSPDKGSYEQYF.

Many counts were recorded for this clonotype. The chain joins TRBV7-9 to TRBJ2-7, with D maybe TRBD1 (6 bases). Trimming took off 2 bases at V and 6 bases at J, with 8 bases between the two ends. CDR3 length: 12 residues. CDR1 is SEHNR and CDR2 is FQNEAQ in the germline V gene (reference sequence). The CDR3: CASSLWDTEQYF. CDR3 sequence (DNA): TGTGCCAGCAGCTTATGGGACACCGAGCAGTACTTC.

This clonotype turned up a few times. This clone may be a read error of a much larger clone one base away. The J gene is TRBJ1-1, the V gene TRBV5-5; 7 bases match TRBD1. Germline V gene data show CDR1 as SGHKS and CDR2 as YYEKEE (reference sequence). The length of the CDR3 is 15 residues. This CDR3 is CASSLQGPMNAEAFF. CDR3 bases: TGTGCCAGCAGCTTACAGGGGCCCATGAACGCTGAAGCTTTCTTT. Full variable domain (remainder filled in from reference TRBV5-5 and TRBJ1-1): DAGVTQSPTHLIKTRGQQVTLRCSPISGHKSVSWYQQVLGQGPQFIFQYYEKEERGRGNFPDRFSARQFPNYSSELNVNALLLGDSALYLCASSLQGPMNAEAFFGQGTRLTVV.

A few counts support this clonotype. J is TRBJ1-6 and V is TRBV10-3; maybe TRBD1 (5 bases). The CDR3 is 13 amino acids. CDR1 is ENHRY, CDR2 SYGVKD, per germline. Trimming shortened V by 8 bases and J by 9 bases, and 14 bases separated the two germline ends. CDR3 loop: CAIGEGPGSPLHF. As DNA, the CDR3 is TGTGCCATCGGGGAGGGGCCCGGTTCACCCCTCCACTTT.

This clonotype was seen repeatedly, ten times or more. The gene calls are TRBV27 and TRBJ1-1, with 9 positions matching TRBD1. This CDR3 has 14 amino acids. The trim removed 5 bases at V and 7 bases at J, leaving 8 bases unmatched. The germline V gene encodes CDR1 MNHEY and CDR2 SMNVEV (reference sequence). The CDR3 reads CASSDRGTLDEAFF. DNA for the CDR3: TGTGCCAGCAGTGACAGGGGGACCCTGGATGAAGCTTTCTTT.

This clonotype has a count of ten or more. V and J are TRBV3-1 and TRBJ2-1; D ambiguous. Trimming took 6 bases from V and 4 from J, leaving 13 bases between them. The CDR3 runs to 14 residues. CDR1 and CDR2 from the germline V gene are LGHDT and YNNKEL (reference sequence). This chain's CDR3 is CASSPKLAYNEQFF. Here the CDR3 DNA reads TGTGCCAGCAGTCCCAAACTTGCGTACAATGAGCAGTTCTTC.

This clonotype was seen once. This CDR3 is CASSWTPGRGEQFF. The CDR3 region has the DNA TGTGCCAGCAGCTGGACCCCGGGGCGGGGTGAGCAGTTCTTC. V gene TRBV7-2 combines with J gene TRBJ2-1; a weak D match, TRBD2 (6 bases). Germline V gives CDR1 SGHTA, CDR2 FQGNSA. Trimming cost V 4 bases and J 9 bases, with 16 bases left between them. This CDR3 is 14 amino acids long. Complete variable domain (other parts from reference TRBV7-2 and TRBJ2-1): GAGVSQSPSNKVTEKGKDVELRCDPISGHTALYWYRQSLGQGLEFLIYFQGNSAPDKSGLPSDRFSAERTGGSVSTLTIQRTQQEDSAVYLCASSWTPGRGEQFFGPGTRLTVL.

The CDR3 reads CASSMTEETQYF. The CDR3 DNA reads TGTGCCAGCAGCATGACAGAAGAGACCCAGTACTTC. The chain has TRBV5-4 and TRBJ2-5, with D possibly matching TRBD1 (5 bases). Trimming stripped 4 bases from V and 3 bases from J, with 7 bases between. Germline CDR1 reads SGHNT; CDR2 reads YYREEE (reference sequence). This CDR3 contains 12 residues.

This clonotype was observed a handful of times. This chain links TRBV7-3 with TRBJ2-1, with TRBD2 matching 13 bases. V was clipped by 5 bases and J by 2 bases; unmatched bases: 6. The CDR3 is made up of 17 amino acids. Germline CDR1 is SGHTA and CDR2 is FQGTGA. CDR3 sequence (DNA): TGTGCCAGCAGCGAAACCGGGACTAGCGGGGCCTACAATGAGCAGTTCTTC. Encoded protein: CASSETGTSGAYNEQFF.

The chain couples TRBV4-1 to TRBJ2-7; 9 bases align to TRBD1. CDR3 length: 17 amino acids. The J segment lost 7 bases and the V segment lost 4 bases, leaving 17 bases of the junction unmatched. CDR1 is MGHRA, CDR2 YSYEKL, per germline. The CDR3 region has the DNA TGCGCCAGCAGCCGACAGGGGGGGACACCCACCTTGGTGGAGCAGTACTTC. Translation: CASSRQGGTPTLVEQYF.

V gene TRBV20-1 combines with J gene TRBJ2-1; TRBD2 matches at 14 bases. CDR1 is DFQATT, CDR2 SNEGSKA, per germline (reference sequence). The junction had 7 bases not matched to a gene; V was cut back by 6 bases and J by 9 bases. The CDR3 extends over 14 amino acids. CDR3 DNA: TGCAGTGCGACTAGCGGGGGGGCCGGGCGTGAGCAGTTCTTC. Its translation is CSATSGGAGREQFF.

In this sample, this clonotype turned up many times. The chain has TRBV18 and TRBJ1-1, with TRBD1 identical over 7 bases. V lost 3 bases, J lost 0 bases, and 7 bases stayed unmatched. The germline V gene has CDR1 KGHSH and CDR2 LQKENI. The CDR3 spans 16 residues. The CDR3 reads CASSPRQGEMNTEAFF. The CDR3 coding sequence is TGTGCCAGCTCACCTCGGCAGGGGGAAATGAACACTGAAGCTTTCTTT.

The V gene is TRBV28, the J gene TRBJ2-1, with 7 bases matching TRBD1. The germline CDR1 and CDR2 sequences are MDHEN and SYDVKM. The CDR3 length is 15 residues. V lost 7 bases and J lost 7; bases outside the gene matches: 13. The CDR3 bases are TGTGCCAGCAAACCGACAGGGAGCCGCCTTAATGAGCAGTTCTTC. Translating gives CASKPTGSRLNEQFF. Full variable domain (outside the CDR3, taken from reference TRBV28 and TRBJ2-1): DVKVTQSSRYLVKRTGEKVFLECVQDMDHENMFWYRQDPGLGLRLIYFSYDVKMKEKGDIPEGYSVSREKKERFSLILESASTNQTSMYLCASKPTGSRLNEQFFGPGTRLTVL.